Listed here are 26 T cell receptor beta chains from one sample, sequenced in a study of cytomegalovirus exposure and HLA in healthy donors. PCR was performed using 60 Vbeta and 13 Jbeta primers. TCRdb's table, derived via immunoSEQ multiplex PCR, lists solely in-frame clones and lacks some. Of around 53,000 clones listed, about 80% were seen once; the top ten hold around 2.8%. The sample consisted of PBMCs. These receptors were taken from a man aged 45-65 years in good health and CMV-seronegative.

The V and J genes are TRBV2 and TRBJ1-6; TRBD1 might be the D (5 bases). There are 13 residues in the CDR3. Trimming took 2 bases from V and 8 from J, leaving 7 bases between them. Germline assignment: CDR1 SNHLY and CDR2 FYNNEI. The DNA for the CDR3 is TGTGCCAGCAGTGAACAAGGGGATTCACCCCTCCACTTT. It specifies CASSEQGDSPLHF.

The V and J genes are TRBV19 and TRBJ1-5, with unresolved D. This CDR3 has 17 residues. Per the germline V gene, CDR1 is LNHDA and CDR2 is SQIVND (reference sequence). V was trimmed by 4 bases and J by 0 bases, leaving 16 bases between them. In nucleotides, the CDR3 is TGTGCCAGTAGTACCCGACACGAACCCAATAGCAATCAGCCCCAGCATTTT. Translated, it gives CASSTRHEPNSNQPQHF.

J is TRBJ1-5 and V is TRBV28; weak D call: TRBD1 (6 bases). This CDR3 has 12 amino acids. Trimming took off 6 bases at V and 6 bases at J, with 9 bases between the two ends. The germline V gene has CDR1 MDHEN and CDR2 SYDVKM. CDR3 residues: CASRGASQPQHF. The CDR3 DNA follows: TGTGCCAGCAGGGGGGCCTCTCAGCCCCAGCATTTT.

The CDR3 protein is CASSLGKGYEQYF. The CDR3 DNA follows: TGTGCCAGCAGCTTAGGGAAGGGGTACGAGCAGTACTTC. The chain combines TRBV7-6 with TRBJ2-5; possibly TRBD1 for D (5 bases). Gene TRBJ2-7 matches the end of the DNA better, so the J call may be wrong. Germline CDR1 and CDR2: SGHVS and FNYEAQ. CDR3 length equals 13 residues.

The J gene is TRBJ1-1, the V gene TRBV9; no firm D call. The germline V and J ends were trimmed by 4 bases and 5 bases, with 18 bases remaining between them. Germline CDR1 reads SGDLS; CDR2 reads YYNGEE. This CDR3 region has 15 residues. CDR3 sequence (DNA): TGTGCCAGCAGCCCTCCCGGTGTTCGTAGAACTGAAGCTTTCTTT. This translates into CASSPPGVRRTEAFF.

The rearrangement uses TRBV30 and TRBJ1-2; 8 bases align to TRBD1. Trimming removed 6 bases from V and 3 bases from J; junction bases left unmatched: 3. CDR3 length: 12 residues. In germline, CDR1 is GTSNPN, CDR2 SVGIG (reference sequence). Here the CDR3 reads CACSTGDYGYTF. In DNA, the CDR3 is TGTGCCTGTTCGACAGGGGACTATGGCTACACCTTC.

This clone was picked up one time. The chain carries TRBV5-6 and TRBJ2-5; 8 positions agree with TRBD1. Per the germline V gene, CDR1 is SGHDT and CDR2 is YYEEEE. CDR3 length: 14 residues. V lost 2 bases to trimming and J lost 7 bases; unmatched junction nucleotides: 7. In DNA, the CDR3 is TGTGCCAGCAGCTTCCGACAGGGGCCTCGGACCCAGTACTTC. This gives the protein CASSFRQGPRTQYF.

The sample holds a few counts of this clone. This chain's CDR3 is CASSQQPGHLEYGYTF. The CDR3 DNA follows: TGTGCCAGCAGCCAACAACCGGGACACCTGGAATATGGCTACACCTTC. The J gene is TRBJ1-2, the V gene TRBV14; D is possibly TRBD1 (6 bases). The V and J ends lost 2 bases and 5 bases respectively, with 18 bases between them. There are 16 residues in the CDR3. CDR1 SGHDN and CDR2 FVKESK come from the germline V gene.

This clone came up once. The chain recombines TRBV7-3 with TRBJ2-7; D ambiguous. Per germline, CDR1 SGHTA and CDR2 FQGTGA. This CDR3 spans 13 amino acids. Between the trimmed V and J ends, which lost 0 bases and 6 bases, there was a span of 9 bases. The CDR3 DNA is TGTGCCAGCAGCTTAACGGGCATAAGCGAGCAGTACTTC. Amino acid sequence: CASSLTGISEQYF.

The rearrangement links TRBV5-5 to TRBJ1-2, with D perhaps TRBD1 (5 bases). The CDR3 is 15 residues long. Trimming took 0 bases from V and 4 from J, leaving 13 bases between them. Germline assignment: CDR1 SGHKS and CDR2 YYEKEE (reference sequence). CDR3 coding DNA: TGTGCCAGCAGCTTGGAGTCAGGGTCACGCTATGGCTACACCTTC. Translation gives CASSLESGSRYGYTF.

This chain links TRBV7-9 with TRBJ1-5; D not certain. CDR3 length: 14 residues. Germline CDR1 is SEHNR and CDR2 is FQNEAQ (reference sequence). Trimming took off 1 base at V and 8 bases at J, with 12 bases between the two ends. The DNA for the CDR3 is TGTGCCAGCAGCTTAGATGGCAGTCCCAAGCCCCAGCATTTT. Its protein product is CASSLDGSPKPQHF. Drawing the rest from reference TRBV7-9 and TRBJ1-5, the complete variable domain is DTGVSQNPRHKITKRGQNVTFRCDPISEHNRLYWYRQTLGQGPEFLTYFQNEAQLEKSRLLSDRFSAERPKGSFSTLEIQRTEQGDSAMYLCASSLDGSPKPQHFGDGTRLSIL.

The chain is built from TRBV6-1 and TRBJ2-3; tentative D call: TRBD2 (6 bases). This CDR3 is built from 16 residues. The V gene lost 2 bases and the J gene lost 2 bases, with 14 bases spanning the gap. Per germline, CDR1 MNHNS and CDR2 SASEGT. The CDR3 coding sequence is TGTGCCAGCAGTGAAAGTGGAGGGTTATCCACAGATACGCAGTATTTT. It translates to CASSESGGLSTDTQYF.

The chain is built from TRBV6-1 and TRBJ1-2, with D unclear. V lost 4 bases and J lost 4, with 10 bases in between. The CDR3 sequence is 13 residues long. Germline CDR1 and CDR2: MNHNS and SASEGT. Here the CDR3 reads CASSGGDPYGYTF. The DNA of the CDR3 is TGTGCCAGCAGTGGCGGGGATCCCTATGGCTACACCTTC.

The V call is TRBV11-3, the J call TRBJ1-6; D might be TRBD1 (6 bases). In germline, CDR1 is SGHNT, CDR2 YENEEA. The CDR3 sequence is 14 residues long. V lost 5 bases and J lost 8, with 13 bases in between. The CDR3 coding sequence is TGTGCCAGCAGCCGGGGGGCAGGGGATTCACCCCTCCACTTT. It is translated as CASSRGAGDSPLHF.

This chain links TRBV7-6 with TRBJ2-5; 10 positions agree with TRBD2. CDR1 is SGHVS, CDR2 FNYEAQ, per germline. The CDR3 totals 14 residues. The J segment lost 11 bases and the V segment lost 0 bases, leaving 6 bases of the junction unmatched. CDR3 protein: CASSLAQGTSAQYF. CDR3 bases: TGTGCCAGCAGCTTAGCCCAGGGGACTAGCGCGCAGTACTTC.

There are a few counts of this clone. V is TRBV7-6 and J is TRBJ2-3; the match to TRBD2 covers 14 bases. The CDR3 sequence is 18 residues long. Germline V gene data show CDR1 as SGHVS and CDR2 as FNYEAQ. Germline trimming cut 5 bases from V and 0 bases from J; bases unmatched to any gene: 7. CDR3 in amino acids: CASSTGTSGRPSTDTQYF. The CDR3 DNA is TGTGCCAGCAGCACCGGGACTAGCGGGAGACCTAGCACAGATACGCAGTATTTT.

The chain combines TRBV4-1 with TRBJ2-7, with 9 bases fitting TRBD1. The V gene end was trimmed by 4 bases and the J gene end by 4 bases; junction bases not matched to a gene: 8. The V gene's germline CDR1 is MGHRA and CDR2 YSYEKL. The CDR3 loop spans 15 amino acids. The CDR3 region has the DNA TGCGCCAGCAGCCCAACCTCGGGACAGGGTTACGAGCAGTACTTC. Translated: CASSPTSGQGYEQYF.

The genes are TRBV2 and TRBJ2-1, with 14 positions matching TRBD2. V shed 6 bases, J shed 8 bases, and the junction held 6 bases outside the gene matches. This CDR3 is built from 15 residues. Per germline, CDR1 SNHLY and CDR2 FYNNEI. CDR3 DNA: TGTGCCAGCAGCGGGACTAGCGGGGGTCTCGATGAGCAGTTCTTC. Protein product: CASSGTSGGLDEQFF.

The chain joins TRBV7-2 to TRBJ1-5; weak D call: TRBD1 (6 bases). The CDR3 covers 15 residues. Germline V gene data show CDR1 as SGHTA and CDR2 as FQGNSA. Between the trimmed V and J ends, which lost 4 bases and 3 bases, there was a span of 13 bases. DNA of the CDR3: TGTGCCAGCAGCTCCAACGGACAGTACAATCAGCCCCAGCATTTT. Translation: CASSSNGQYNQPQHF. Looking up the rest from reference TRBV7-2 and TRBJ1-5 gives the full variable domain: GAGVSQSPSNKVTEKGKDVELRCDPISGHTALYWYRQSLGQGLEFLIYFQGNSAPDKSGLPSDRFSAERTGGSVSTLTIQRTQQEDSAVYLCASSSNGQYNQPQHFGDGTRLSIL.

The chain recombines TRBV9 with TRBJ1-2; 10 nucleotides match TRBD1. CDR1 and CDR2 (germline): SGDLS, YYNGEE. Trimming took 0 bases from V and 7 from J; bases not matched to a gene: 9. The CDR3 extends over 16 amino acids. CDR3 coding DNA: TGTGCCAGCAGCGTAGATCCGGGACAGGGGACTTCTGGCTACACCTTC. This sequence encodes CASSVDPGQGTSGYTF.

The rearrangement links TRBV6-4 to TRBJ2-1, with TRBD2 identical over 9 bases. This CDR3 is 15 amino acids long. V lost 6 bases to trimming and J lost 2 bases; unmatched junction nucleotides: 5. CDR1 is MRHNA, CDR2 SNTAGT, per germline. This chain's CDR3 is CASSLSGGTYNEQFF. The CDR3, as DNA: TGTGCCAGCAGCCTTAGCGGGGGAACCTACAATGAGCAGTTCTTC.

This clone was observed once. V usage is TRBV6-5 and J usage is TRBJ2-7; TRBD1 is a possible D gene (6 bases). V was trimmed by 8 bases and J by 5 bases, leaving 16 bases between them. This CDR3 comprises 13 residues. Looked up from germline, CDR1 is MNHEY and CDR2 is SVGAGI. The CDR3 sequence: CASLGQGNHEQYF. The CDR3 coding sequence is TGTGCCAGCCTGGGGCAGGGGAACCACGAGCAGTACTTC.

J is TRBJ2-1 and V is TRBV5-1, with 9 positions matching TRBD1. Per the germline V gene, CDR1 is SGHRS and CDR2 is YFSETQ. The CDR3 runs to 14 residues. After removal of 2 bases from V and 8 bases from J, the junction contained 5 bases not matched to a gene. The CDR3 loop is CASSLPGQGDEQFF. CDR3 coding DNA: TGCGCCAGCAGCTTACCGGGACAGGGTGATGAGCAGTTCTTC.

CDR3 sequence: CASSFGGARVHEQFF. DNA for the CDR3: TGTGCCAGCAGCTTTGGCGGGGCCCGGGTTCATGAGCAGTTCTTC. The chain employs TRBV7-2 and TRBJ2-1, with a weak D call TRBD2 (6 bases). This CDR3 spans 15 amino acids. V was cut by 3 bases and J by 8 bases, with 17 bases left in between. Germline CDR1 is SGHTA and CDR2 is FQGNSA.

This clone was found once. CDR3 residues: CASSLEPSSLEQYF. CDR3 DNA: TGCGCCAGCAGCTTGGAGCCTAGCTCTCTCGAGCAGTACTTC. The genes are TRBV5-1 and TRBJ2-7, with a tentative D call TRBD2 (5 bases). Trimming left V 0 bases short and J 6 bases short, with 13 bases between. Germline V gives CDR1 SGHRS, CDR2 YFSETQ. The CDR3 covers 14 residues.

The J gene is TRBJ2-5, the V gene TRBV10-2, with 8 bases fitting TRBD1. The CDR3 covers 16 residues. Germline CDR1 and CDR2: WSHSY and SAAADI. V lost 7 bases to trimming and J lost 2 bases; unmatched junction nucleotides: 12. The DNA for the CDR3 is TGCGCCAGCAAGGGGACCGCGACAGGGGAGCAAGAGACCCAGTACTTC. The encoded protein is CASKGTATGEQETQYF.